Below are 18 T cell receptor beta chains sequenced from a single sample in a study of beta chain features in type 1 diabetes. The study, taken as a whole, reports: People with Type 1 diabetes carried modestly yet significantly shorter TCRB CDR3s in all four CD4+ subsets.

The investigators reverse transcribed all of the isolated RNA, so they sequenced expressed TCRB transcripts. The table came from immunoSEQ multiplex PCR; TCRdb's copy has only in-frame clones and leaves some out. Among about 140,000 clones listed, roughly an eighth were seen once. The antigens for these receptors are not known. Sequencing used central memory CD4+ T cells from blood. Receptors were obtained from a man between 18 and 29 years old with type 1 diabetes.

The V and J genes are TRBV11-2 and TRBJ2-1; maybe TRBD1 (5 bases). Trimming removed 4 bases at V and 8 bases at J, with 12 bases between. The CDR3 contains 13 residues. Germline lookup yields CDR1 SGHAT and CDR2 FQNNGV. CDR3 in amino acids: CASSWAGNDEQFF. The CDR3 DNA reads as TGTGCCAGCAGCTGGGCAGGGAATGATGAGCAGTTCTTC. The entire variable domain, with the rest obtained from reference TRBV11-2 and TRBJ2-1, is as follows: EAGVAQSPRYKIIEKRQSVAFWCNPISGHATLYWYQQILGQGPKLLIQFQNNGVVDDSQLPKDRFSAERLKGVDSTLKIQPAKLEDSAVYLCASSWAGNDEQFFGPGTRLTVL.

The CDR3 is CASSLGRGGETQYF. The CDR3 region has the DNA TGTGCCAGCAGCTTGGGCCGGGGAGGGGAGACCCAGTACTTC. The chain couples TRBV5-4 to TRBJ2-5, with 7 bases fitting TRBD2. The CDR3 runs 14 residues. Trimming at V came to 0 bases and at J to 5 bases, leaving 4 bases not matched to a gene. The germline V gene has CDR1 SGHNT and CDR2 YYREEE (reference sequence).

The chain links TRBV6-1 to TRBJ2-3; a weak D match, TRBD1 (7 bases). The CDR3 covers 15 residues. Trimming removed 3 bases from V and 1 base from J, with 11 bases in between. Germline V gives CDR1 MNHNS, CDR2 SASEGT. CDR3 sequence: CASSDSGGRTDTQYF. As DNA, the CDR3 is TGTGCCAGCAGTGATTCAGGGGGGCGCACAGATACGCAGTATTTT.

As regards this clone: A read error may account for a junction end that differs from germline. V is TRBV4-1 and J is TRBJ2-5; 10 nucleotides match TRBD2. The CDR3 extends over 17 amino acids. Germline loops: CDR1 MGHRA, CDR2 YSYEKL. The chain's CDR3 is CPSSPSSSGGSQETQYF. CDR3 DNA sequence: TGCCCCAGCAGCCCCTCCTCTAGCGGGGGATCTCAAGAGACCCAGTACTTC.

CDR3 loop: CASSALAGAGQPQHF. CDR3 in DNA: TGTGCCAGCAGCGCCCTGGCGGGGGCCGGGCAGCCCCAGCATTTT. This chain connects TRBV9 to TRBJ1-5, with D perhaps matching TRBD1 (6 bases). CDR1 and CDR2 (germline): SGDLS, YYNGEE. There are 15 residues in the CDR3. The V and J ends lost 3 bases and 7 bases respectively, with 17 bases between them.

CDR3 sequence reads: CASWTENYGYTF. CDR3 nucleotide sequence: TGTGCCAGTTGGACAGAAAACTATGGCTACACCTTC. This chain links TRBV28 with TRBJ1-2; possibly TRBD1 for D (6 bases). Per germline, CDR1 MDHEN and CDR2 SYDVKM. Trimming removed 9 bases at V and 2 bases at J, with 10 bases between. The CDR3 is 12 amino acids.

This clone was detected a few times. J is TRBJ2-7 and V is TRBV6-5, with TRBD1 identical over 7 bases. Germline CDR1 MNHEY, CDR2 SVGAGI. The ends lost 6 bases at V and 3 bases at J; junction bases unmatched: 8. This CDR3 has 14 amino acids. CDR3 region: CASRRPDRDYEQYF. The CDR3 DNA is TGTGCCAGCAGAAGGCCTGACAGGGACTACGAGCAGTACTTC.

The V gene is TRBV5-1, the J gene TRBJ1-2, with D uncertain. V gave up 0 bases and J gave up 4 bases, with 13 bases separating them. Germline-derived CDR1 and CDR2 are SGHRS and YFSETQ. The CDR3 covers 15 residues. The CDR3 nucleotides are TGCGCCAGCAGCTTGGATCGGGCTGTCATCTATGGCTACACCTTC. It specifies CASSLDRAVIYGYTF.

There are a few counts of this clone. V gene TRBV9 combines with J gene TRBJ2-5; 7 bases are shared with TRBD1. Germline values: CDR1 SGDLS, CDR2 YYNGEE. V lost 3 bases, J lost 5 bases, and 7 bases stayed unmatched. The CDR3 spans 14 residues. The CDR3 sequence: CASSARQGRETQYF. The CDR3 DNA follows: TGTGCCAGCAGCGCCAGACAGGGTAGGGAGACCCAGTACTTC.

This clone has a count of ten or more. The chain uses TRBV10-3 and TRBJ2-1; D is unclear. There are 13 residues in the CDR3. CDR1 is ENHRY, CDR2 SYGVKD, per germline. With 2 bases removed from V and 4 bases from J, the gap between germline ends came to 6 bases. The CDR3 DNA reads as TGTGCCATCAGTGAGCTTGAGTACAATGAGCAGTTCTTC. As protein: CAISELEYNEQFF.

This clone was picked up many times. The rearrangement uses TRBV6-1 and TRBJ1-2, with no clear D. The CDR3 spans 17 residues. Germline lookup yields CDR1 MNHNS and CDR2 SASEGT. V was clipped by 3 bases and J by 3 bases, with 20 bases between them. The CDR3 DNA follows: TGTGCCAGCAGTGAGACCAGGATAAGGACTACCGACTATGGCTACACCTTC. Its protein is CASSETRIRTTDYGYTF.

This clone was counted at least ten times. V is TRBV4-1 and J is TRBJ1-1; D is ambiguous. The CDR3 runs 14 residues. CDR1 and CDR2 (germline): MGHRA, YSYEKL. Trimming removed 8 bases from V and 2 bases from J, with 15 bases in between. DNA of the CDR3: TGCGCCAGCCGCAGAGCAGGCGGAAACACTGAAGCTTTCTTT. Protein sequence: CASRRAGGNTEAFF.

This clone was detected a few times. This chain links TRBV2 with TRBJ1-6; maybe TRBD1 (5 bases). The CDR3 is 15 amino acids. Germline V CDR1 and CDR2: SNHLY, FYNNEI. Trimming cost V 1 base and J 7 bases, with 11 bases left between them. The CDR3 DNA reads TGTGCCAGCAGTGAAGAGGGGACGGGGAATTCACCCCTCCACTTT. Translated: CASSEEGTGNSPLHF.

Many counts were recorded for this clone. The chain recombines TRBV7-9 with TRBJ2-5; D is undetermined. The germline V and J ends were trimmed by 5 bases and 5 bases, with 9 bases remaining between them. This CDR3 spans 12 amino acids. Germline V gene lookup returns CDR1 SEHNR and CDR2 FQNEAQ (reference sequence). The CDR3 sequence is CASSTDEETQYF. In DNA form, the CDR3 reads TGTGCCAGCAGCACCGACGAGGAGACCCAGTACTTC.

A word on this clone: The sample has other DNA sequences that encode this CDR3 too. The V call is TRBV4-1, the J call TRBJ2-7; TRBD1 agrees at 9 bases. The ends lost 1 base at V and 3 bases at J; junction bases unmatched: 1. Germline CDR1 is MGHRA and CDR2 is YSYEKL. The CDR3 length is 14 residues. The CDR3 spells CASSQGTGDYEQYF. The CDR3 nucleotides are TGCGCCAGCAGCCAAGGGACAGGGGACTACGAGCAGTACTTC.

This clone has a handful of counts. The rearrangement uses TRBV7-8 and TRBJ2-5, with 7 nucleotides matching TRBD1. Germline V gene lookup returns CDR1 SGHVS and CDR2 FQNEAQ. CDR3 length equals 13 residues. With 5 bases clipped from V and 3 bases from J, the junction kept 3 bases outside the gene matches. In DNA, the CDR3 is TGTGCCAGCAGCCCCGGACAGGAAGAGACCCAGTACTTC. Protein sequence: CASSPGQEETQYF. Complete variable domain (other parts from reference TRBV7-8 and TRBJ2-5): GAGVSQSPRYKVAKRGQDVALRCDPISGHVSLFWYQQALGQGPEFLTYFQNEAQLDKSGLPSDRFFAERPEGSVSTLKIQRTQQEDSAVYLCASSPGQEETQYFGPGTRLLVL.

The chain has TRBV7-6 and TRBJ1-6; 8 bases line up with TRBD1. The CDR3 is made up of 14 amino acids. V trimming: 5 bases; J trimming: 7 bases; junction bases outside the gene matches: 4. Germline-derived CDR1 and CDR2 are SGHVS and FNYEAQ. The DNA for the CDR3 is TGTGCCAGCAGCCCTCGACAGGGGAATTCACCCCTCCACTTT. The encoded protein is CASSPRQGNSPLHF.

The chain links TRBV28 to TRBJ2-3; tentative D call: TRBD1 (6 bases). With 5 bases removed from V and 1 base from J, the gap between germline ends came to 16 bases. The germline V gene has CDR1 MDHEN and CDR2 SYDVKM. The CDR3 has 16 amino acids. Here the CDR3 reads CASSALGGRRTDTQYF. In DNA form, the CDR3 reads TGTGCCAGCAGTGCCCTTGGGGGCAGACGCACAGATACGCAGTATTTT. Full variable domain (missing parts from reference TRBV28 and TRBJ2-3): DVKVTQSSRYLVKRTGEKVFLECVQDMDHENMFWYRQDPGLGLRLIYFSYDVKMKEKGDIPEGYSVSREKKERFSLILESASTNQTSMYLCASSALGGRRTDTQYFGPGTRLTVL.